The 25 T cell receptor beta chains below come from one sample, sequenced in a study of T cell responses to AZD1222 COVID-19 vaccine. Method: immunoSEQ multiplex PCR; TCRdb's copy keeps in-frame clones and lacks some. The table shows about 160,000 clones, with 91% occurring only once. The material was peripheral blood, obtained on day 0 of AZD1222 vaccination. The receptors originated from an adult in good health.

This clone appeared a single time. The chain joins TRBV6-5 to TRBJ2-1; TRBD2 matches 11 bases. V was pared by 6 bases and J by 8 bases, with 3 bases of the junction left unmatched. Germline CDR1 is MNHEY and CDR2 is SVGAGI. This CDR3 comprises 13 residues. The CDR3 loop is CASRTSGSYEQFF. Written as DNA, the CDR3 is TGTGCCAGCAGAACTAGCGGGAGCTATGAGCAGTTCTTC.

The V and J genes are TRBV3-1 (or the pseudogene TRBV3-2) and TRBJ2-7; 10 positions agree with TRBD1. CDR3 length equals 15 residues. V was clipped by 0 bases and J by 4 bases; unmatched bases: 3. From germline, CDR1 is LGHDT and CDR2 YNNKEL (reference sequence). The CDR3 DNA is TGTGCCAGCAGCCAAGACGGACAGGGGGTATACGAGCAGTACTTC. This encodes CASSQDGQGVYEQYF.

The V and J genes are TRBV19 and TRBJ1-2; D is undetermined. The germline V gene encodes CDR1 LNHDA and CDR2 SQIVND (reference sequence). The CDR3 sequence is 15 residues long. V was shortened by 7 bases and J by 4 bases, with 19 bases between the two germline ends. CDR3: CASTPRRGLGYGYTF. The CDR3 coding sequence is TGTGCCAGTACCCCGAGGCGGGGATTGGGCTATGGCTACACCTTC. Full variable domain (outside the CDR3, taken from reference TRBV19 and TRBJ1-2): DGGITQSPKYLFRKEGQNVTLSCEQNLNHDAMYWYRQDPGQGLRLIYYSQIVNDFQKGDIAEGYSVSREKKESFPLTVTSAQKNPTAFYLCASTPRRGLGYGYTFGSGTRLTVV.

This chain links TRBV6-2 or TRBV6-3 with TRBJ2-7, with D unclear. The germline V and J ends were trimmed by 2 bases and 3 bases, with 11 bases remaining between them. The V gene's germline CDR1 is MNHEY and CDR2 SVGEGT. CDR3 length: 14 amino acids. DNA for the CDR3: TGTGCCAGCAGTTACGAAGGCAGCCTCTACGAGCAGTACTTC. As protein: CASSYEGSLYEQYF.

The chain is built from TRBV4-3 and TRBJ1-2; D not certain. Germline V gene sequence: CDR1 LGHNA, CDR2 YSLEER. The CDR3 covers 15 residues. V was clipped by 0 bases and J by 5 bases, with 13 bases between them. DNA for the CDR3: TGCGCCAGCAGCCAAGAGTTCCGGGTTCCTTATGGCTACACCTTC. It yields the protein CASSQEFRVPYGYTF.

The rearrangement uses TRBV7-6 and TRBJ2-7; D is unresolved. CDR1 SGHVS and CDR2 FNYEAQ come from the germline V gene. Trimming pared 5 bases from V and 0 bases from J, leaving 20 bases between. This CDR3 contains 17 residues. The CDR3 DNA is TGTGCCAGCAGCCACGCGTTGAGGCAGAGGAGCTCCTACGAGCAGTACTTC. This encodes CASSHALRQRSSYEQYF.

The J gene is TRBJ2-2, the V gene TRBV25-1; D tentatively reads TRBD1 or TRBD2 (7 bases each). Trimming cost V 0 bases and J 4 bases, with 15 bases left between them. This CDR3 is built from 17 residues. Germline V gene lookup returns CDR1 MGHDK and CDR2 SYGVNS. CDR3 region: CASSEYRGGGITGELFF. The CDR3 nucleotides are TGTGCCAGCAGTGAATACAGGGGGGGCGGTATCACCGGGGAGCTGTTTTTT.

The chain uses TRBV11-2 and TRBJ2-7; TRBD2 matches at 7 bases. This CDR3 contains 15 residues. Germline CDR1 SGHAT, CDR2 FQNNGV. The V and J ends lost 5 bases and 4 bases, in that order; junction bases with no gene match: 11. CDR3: CASSVVGGGQYEQYF. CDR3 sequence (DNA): TGTGCCAGCAGCGTGGTCGGGGGAGGGCAGTACGAGCAGTACTTC.

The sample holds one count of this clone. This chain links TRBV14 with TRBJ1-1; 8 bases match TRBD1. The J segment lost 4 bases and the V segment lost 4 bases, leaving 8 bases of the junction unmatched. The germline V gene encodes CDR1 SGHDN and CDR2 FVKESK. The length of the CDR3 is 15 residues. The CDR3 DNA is TGTGCCAGCAGCCCCGATGGCAGGGGGCTCACTGAAGCTTTCTTT. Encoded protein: CASSPDGRGLTEAFF.

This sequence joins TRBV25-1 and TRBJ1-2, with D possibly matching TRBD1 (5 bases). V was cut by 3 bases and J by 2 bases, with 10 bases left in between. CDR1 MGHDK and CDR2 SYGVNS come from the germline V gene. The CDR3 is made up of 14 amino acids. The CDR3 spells CASSERGPNYGYTF. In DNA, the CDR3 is TGTGCCAGCAGTGAGAGGGGACCCAACTATGGCTACACCTTC.

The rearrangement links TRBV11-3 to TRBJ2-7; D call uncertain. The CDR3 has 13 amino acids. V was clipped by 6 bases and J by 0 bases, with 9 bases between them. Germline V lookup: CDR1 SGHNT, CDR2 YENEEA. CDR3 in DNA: TGTGCCAGCAGTTACGAGGCCTCCTACGAGCAGTACTTC. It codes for CASSYEASYEQYF.

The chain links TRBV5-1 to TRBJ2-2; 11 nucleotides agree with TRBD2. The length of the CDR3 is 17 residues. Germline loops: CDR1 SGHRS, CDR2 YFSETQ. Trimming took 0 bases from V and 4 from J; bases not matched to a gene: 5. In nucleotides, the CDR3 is TGCGCCAGCAGCTTGGCCCTAGCGGGAGGAGTCACCGGGGAGCTGTTTTTT. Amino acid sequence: CASSLALAGGVTGELFF.

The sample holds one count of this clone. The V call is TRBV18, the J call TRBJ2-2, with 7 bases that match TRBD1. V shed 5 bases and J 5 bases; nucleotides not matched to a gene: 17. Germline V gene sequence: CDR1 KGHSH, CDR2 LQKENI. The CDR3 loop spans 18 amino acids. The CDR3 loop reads CASSSRRNPNRGTGELFF. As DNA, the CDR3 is TGTGCCAGCTCATCGAGGCGAAACCCCAACAGGGGAACCGGGGAGCTGTTTTTT.

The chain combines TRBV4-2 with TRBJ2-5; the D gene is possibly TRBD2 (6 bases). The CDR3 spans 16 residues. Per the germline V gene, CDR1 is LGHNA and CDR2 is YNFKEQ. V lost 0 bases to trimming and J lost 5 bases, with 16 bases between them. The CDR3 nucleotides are TGTGCCAGCAGCCAAGATCCGGCAGGGCGGGATGAGACCCAGTACTTC. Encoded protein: CASSQDPAGRDETQYF.

CDR3 amino acids: CASSRDIVNNEQFF. CDR3 bases: TGCGCCAGCAGCCGAGACATAGTTAACAATGAGCAGTTCTTC. The chain couples TRBV4-3 to TRBJ2-1; D gene unclear. Germline V gene sequence: CDR1 LGHNA, CDR2 YSLEER. The V and J ends lost 4 bases and 5 bases respectively, with 12 bases between them. CDR3 size: 14 residues.

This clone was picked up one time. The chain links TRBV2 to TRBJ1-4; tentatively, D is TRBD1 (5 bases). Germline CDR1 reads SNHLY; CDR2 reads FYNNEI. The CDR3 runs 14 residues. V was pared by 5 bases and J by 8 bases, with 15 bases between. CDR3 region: CASSYVGAREKLFF. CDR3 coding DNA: TGTGCCAGCAGTTATGTAGGGGCCAGGGAAAAACTGTTTTTT.

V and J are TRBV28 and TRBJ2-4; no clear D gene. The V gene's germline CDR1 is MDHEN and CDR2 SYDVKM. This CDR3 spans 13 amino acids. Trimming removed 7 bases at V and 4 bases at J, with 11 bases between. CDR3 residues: CASTPSDKNIQYF. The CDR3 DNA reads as TGTGCCAGCACCCCAAGTGATAAAAACATTCAGTACTTC.

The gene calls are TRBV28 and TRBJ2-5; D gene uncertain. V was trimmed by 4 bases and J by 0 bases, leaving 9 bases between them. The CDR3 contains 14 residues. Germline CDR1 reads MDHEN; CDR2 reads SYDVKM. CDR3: CASSSYVYQETQYF. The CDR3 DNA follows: TGTGCCAGCAGTTCCTACGTGTACCAAGAGACCCAGTACTTC.

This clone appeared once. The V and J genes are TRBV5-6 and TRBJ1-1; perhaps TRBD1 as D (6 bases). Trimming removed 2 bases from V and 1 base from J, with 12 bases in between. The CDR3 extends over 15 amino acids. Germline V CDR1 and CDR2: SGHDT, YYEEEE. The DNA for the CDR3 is TGTGCCAGCAGCTTCCGACAGGCCAAGAACACTGAAGCTTTCTTT. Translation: CASSFRQAKNTEAFF.

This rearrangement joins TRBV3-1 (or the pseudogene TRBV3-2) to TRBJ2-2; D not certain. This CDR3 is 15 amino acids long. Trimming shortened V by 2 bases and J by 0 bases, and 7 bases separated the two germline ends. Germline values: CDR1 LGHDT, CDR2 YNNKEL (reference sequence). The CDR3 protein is CASSQWAANTGELFF. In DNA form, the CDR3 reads TGTGCCAGCAGCCAATGGGCAGCGAACACCGGGGAGCTGTTTTTT.

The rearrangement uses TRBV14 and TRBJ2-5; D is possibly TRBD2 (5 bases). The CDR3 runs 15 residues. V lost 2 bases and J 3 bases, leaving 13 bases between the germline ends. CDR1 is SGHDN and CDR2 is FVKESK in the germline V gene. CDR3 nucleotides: TGTGCCAGCAGCCAAAGTGAGGGCGGAAAAGAGACCCAGTACTTC. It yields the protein CASSQSEGGKETQYF.

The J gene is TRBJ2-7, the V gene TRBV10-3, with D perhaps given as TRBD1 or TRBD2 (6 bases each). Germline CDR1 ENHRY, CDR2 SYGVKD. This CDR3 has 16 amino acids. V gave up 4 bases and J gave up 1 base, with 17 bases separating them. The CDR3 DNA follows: TGTGCCATCAGTGCGTTGTTGGCGGGACAATCCTACGAGCAGTACTTC. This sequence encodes CAISALLAGQSYEQYF.

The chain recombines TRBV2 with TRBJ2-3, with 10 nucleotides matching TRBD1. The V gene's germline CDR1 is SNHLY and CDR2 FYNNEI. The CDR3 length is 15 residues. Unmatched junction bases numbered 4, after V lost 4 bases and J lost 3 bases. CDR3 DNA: TGTGCCAGCAGTGGACAGGGGGCGCTAACAGATACGCAGTATTTT. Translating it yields CASSGQGALTDTQYF.

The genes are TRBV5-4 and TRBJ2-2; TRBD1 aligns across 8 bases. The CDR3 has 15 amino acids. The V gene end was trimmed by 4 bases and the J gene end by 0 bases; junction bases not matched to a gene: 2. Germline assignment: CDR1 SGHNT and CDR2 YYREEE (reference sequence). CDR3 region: CASSLQGANTGELFF. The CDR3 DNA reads TGTGCCAGCAGCCTACAGGGGGCGAACACCGGGGAGCTGTTTTTT.

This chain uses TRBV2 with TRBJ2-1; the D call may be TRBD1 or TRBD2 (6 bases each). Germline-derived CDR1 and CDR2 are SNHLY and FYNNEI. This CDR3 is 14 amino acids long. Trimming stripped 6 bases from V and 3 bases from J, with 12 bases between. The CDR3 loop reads CASRIADSYNEQFF. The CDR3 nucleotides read TGTGCCAGCAGGATAGCGGACAGCTACAATGAGCAGTTCTTC. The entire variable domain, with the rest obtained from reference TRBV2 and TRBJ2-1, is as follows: EPEVTQTPSHQVTQMGQEVILRCVPISNHLYFYWYRQILGQKVEFLVSFYNNEISEKSEIFDDQFSVERPDGSNFTLKIRSTKLEDSAMYFCASRIADSYNEQFFGPGTRLTVL.